These T cell receptor beta chains were read from a single sample in a study of identical twins. TCRdb called the 5' RACE reads again in MiXCR, with one record for every CDR3 protein. The table records some 200,000 distinct CDR3 sequences, 7.5% of them present only once. These records were also assigned to another study, of yellow fever vaccine responses in identical twins.

Sequencing used memory (CD45RO+) T cells sorted from blood. These TCRs come from a woman under 30 in good health. CDR3s include the opening cysteine and the closing phenylalanine or tryptophan. A D gene is named only where the DNA matches it firmly. Expanded clones get a size class; other rows say once, few or many, or leave the size out.

>NA|TRBV6-2/TRBV6-3|many|TRBJ2-7
CASSSVDYSYEQYF
TGTGCCAGCAGTTCCGTGGACTACTCCTACGAGCAGTACTTC
>NA|TRBV15|NA|TRBJ1-4
CATRSWGASEKLFF
TGTGCCACCCGTTCCTGGGGGGCGAGTGAAAAACTGTTTTTT
>NA|TRBV4-3|many|TRBJ1-5
CASSQEFKLNQPQHF
TGCGCCAGCAGCCAAGAGTTTAAACTCAATCAGCCCCAGCATTTT
>NA|TRBV20-1|many|TRBJ2-1
CSARRLSGAAVNEQFF
TGCAGTGCTAGAAGATTATCGGGCGCCGCTGTCAATGAGCAGTTCTTC
>NA|TRBV28|NA|TRBJ1-6
CASTAAPGGGNSPLHF
TGTGCCAGCACCGCCGCCCCAGGAGGCGGTAACTCACCCCTCCACTTT
>TRBD2|TRBV20-1|NA|TRBJ2-7
CSARPGTGGLAGAYEQYF
TGCAGTGCACGCCCCGGGACAGGGGGACTAGCGGGAGCCTACGAGCAGTACTTC
>NA|TRBV2|few|TRBJ2-2
CASSVTGTGELFF
TGTGCCAGCAGTGTTACCGGTACCGGGGAGCTGTTTTTT
>TRBD1|TRBV7-9|many|TRBJ2-5
CASIPTGVETQYF
TGTGCCAGCATACCGACAGGGGTAGAGACCCAGTACTTC
>TRBD2|TRBV20-1|few|TRBJ2-1
CSAPPGLAGYEQFF
TGCAGTGCGCCCCCGGGACTAGCGGGATATGAGCAGTTCTTC
>TRBD2|TRBV6-5|NA|TRBJ2-7
CASSYTSGRDSLYF
TGTGCCAGCAGTTACACTAGCGGGAGGGATAGTCTGTACTTC
>NA|TRBV6-1|NA|TRBJ2-5
CASSALDPYQETQYF
TGTGCCAGCAGTGCACTAGACCCGTACCAAGAGACCCAGTACTTC
>NA|TRBV5-1|NA|TRBJ1-6
CASSAQGSGSPLHF
TGCGCCAGCAGCGCACAGGGTTCCGGCTCACCCCTCCACTTT
>NA|TRBV7-2|few|TRBJ1-5
CASSLANGLNQPQHF
TGTGCCAGCAGCTTAGCTAACGGGTTGAATCAGCCCCAGCATTTT
>TRBD1|TRBV12-3/TRBV12-4|many|TRBJ2-7
CASSPGTGTYEQYF
TGTGCCAGCAGCCCAGGGACAGGGACCTACGAGCAGTACTTC
>TRBD2|TRBV7-2|NA|TRBJ2-1
CASSLRPSGGDAQQFF
TGTGCCAGCAGCTTAAGGCCTAGCGGGGGTGACGCTCAGCAGTTCTTC
>TRBD1|TRBV3-1|many|TRBJ2-7
CASSQVGQGIMQYF
TGTGCCAGCAGCCAAGTGGGACAGGGAATAATGCAGTACTTC
>TRBD1|TRBV12-3/TRBV12-4|many|TRBJ2-1
CATQFGSGGGQGYEQFF
TGTGCCACCCAGTTTGGGTCCGGTGGGGGACAGGGCTATGAGCAGTTCTTC
>NA|TRBV29-1|many|TRBJ2-3
CSVGHPSTDTQYF
TGCAGCGTGGGACATCCTAGCACAGATACGCAGTATTTT
>NA|TRBV25-1|many|TRBJ1-2
CASSEFGAGYTF
TGTGCCAGCAGTGAATTTGGGGCTGGCTACACCTTC
>NA|TRBV24-1|few|TRBJ2-1
CATSDPRGLLNEQFF
TGTGCCACCAGTGATCCCCGAGGACTACTCAATGAGCAGTTCTTC
>TRBD2|TRBV12-3/TRBV12-4|many|TRBJ2-7
CASRLGTSGRKYEQYF
TGTGCCAGCAGACTCGGGACTAGCGGGAGGAAGTACGAGCAGTACTTC
>TRBD1|TRBV7-2|NA|TRBJ1-3
CASTFPTGLGNTIYF
TGTGCCAGCACCTTCCCGACAGGGCTCGGAAACACCATATATTTT
>NA|TRBV29-1|few|TRBJ2-6
CSVPSSGANVLTF
TGCAGCGTCCCCTCCTCTGGGGCCAACGTCCTGACTTTC
>TRBD1|TRBV6-1|few|TRBJ1-6
CASRAGQPHSPLHF
TGTGCCAGCAGGGCGGGACAGCCACATTCACCCCTCCACTTT
>NA|TRBV4-2|few|TRBJ2-6
CASSPRAGTFSGANVLTF
TGTGCCAGCAGCCCTAGGGCCGGAACCTTCTCTGGGGCCAACGTCCTGACTTTC
>TRBD2|TRBV5-1|few|TRBJ2-3
CASSPRLAGVKTDTQYF
TGCGCCAGCAGCCCCCGACTAGCGGGAGTCAAGACAGATACGCAGTATTTT
>TRBD1|TRBV6-1|few|TRBJ2-3
CASTPSGTVTDTQYF
TGTGCCAGCACCCCGAGTGGGACAGTCACAGATACGCAGTATTTT
>NA|TRBV6-4|NA|TRBJ2-3
CASKSSISTDTQYF
TGTGCCAGCAAAAGTAGCATAAGCACAGATACGCAGTATTTT
>NA|TRBV28|many|TRBJ2-5
CASSSPAGETQYF
TGTGCCAGCAGTTCGCCAGCGGGTGAGACCCAGTACTTC
>TRBD1|TRBV3-1|many|TRBJ1-1
CASRRGQQNTEAFF
TGTGCCAGCAGAAGGGGACAGCAAAACACTGAAGCTTTCTTT
>NA|TRBV7-9|NA|TRBJ2-2
CASRLQGVTGELFF
TGTGCCAGCAGGCTCCAAGGGGTCACCGGGGAGCTGTTTTTT
>TRBD2|TRBV4-2|many|TRBJ2-3
CASSRGLETDTQYF
TGTGCCAGCAGCCGCGGACTAGAAACAGATACGCAGTATTTT
>NA|TRBV5-4|NA|TRBJ2-1
CASSFVRGNEQFF
TGTGCCAGCAGCTTTGTCCGGGGCAATGAGCAGTTCTTC
>TRBD1|TRBV5-1|few|TRBJ2-7
CASSGGQGSYHEQYF
TGCGCCAGCAGCGGCGGACAGGGATCTTATCACGAGCAGTACTTC
>NA|TRBV4-1|NA|TRBJ2-5
CASSQPGPRATQYF
TGCGCCAGCAGCCAACCCGGGCCTCGGGCGACCCAGTACTTC
>NA|TRBV4-3|NA|TRBJ2-3
CASSQVHTTDTQYF
TGCGCCAGCAGCCAAGTCCACACGACAGATACGCAGTATTTT
>NA|TRBV20-1|NA|TRBJ2-7
CSARGLSYEQYF
TGCAGTGCTAGGGGCCTATCCTACGAGCAGTACTTC
>TRBD1|TRBV10-3|NA|TRBJ2-1
CAISVPTGGDYNEQFF
TGTGCCATCAGTGTCCCTACAGGGGGAGATTACAATGAGCAGTTCTTC
>NA|TRBV6-5|NA|TRBJ2-7
CASSSRPGAYEQYF
TGTGCCAGCAGTTCCCGTCCGGGGGCCTACGAGCAGTACTTC
>NA|TRBV28|NA|TRBJ1-6
CASSLIRSSYNSPLHF
TGTGCCAGCAGTTTGATAAGGAGCTCCTATAATTCACCCCTCCACTTT
>NA|TRBV5-1|many|TRBJ2-3
CASSLRDSTDTQYF
TGCGCCAGCAGCCTCAGGGACTCGACAGATACGCAGTATTTT
>NA|TRBV20-1|NA|TRBJ2-7
CSARSAYEQYF
TGCAGTGCTAGATCAGCTTACGAGCAGTACTTC
>TRBD2|TRBV28|NA|TRBJ2-5
CASSPPSGQETQYF
TGTGCCAGCAGTCCCCCTAGCGGCCAAGAGACCCAGTACTTC
>TRBD1|TRBV4-1|few|TRBJ2-5
CASSQTPDREQETQYF
TGCGCCAGCAGCCAGACCCCTGACAGGGAACAAGAGACCCAGTACTTC
>NA|TRBV19|NA|TRBJ2-2
CASGDRANTGELFF
TGTGCCAGTGGTGACAGAGCCAACACCGGGGAGCTGTTTTTT
>NA|TRBV5-1|NA|TRBJ2-4
CASSLQPGDIQYF
TGCGCCAGCAGCCTACAGCCGGGGGACATTCAGTACTTC
>TRBD2|TRBV20-1|many|TRBJ2-3
CSATPGLAGFVDTQYF
TGCAGTGCTACTCCGGGACTAGCGGGATTTGTAGATACGCAGTATTTT
>TRBD2|TRBV7-2|many|TRBJ2-3
CASRPTSGSTDTQYF
TGTGCCAGCAGGCCAACTAGCGGTAGCACAGATACGCAGTATTTT
>NA|TRBV11-1|NA|TRBJ2-5
CASSLELQGKETQYF
TGTGCCAGCAGCTTGGAATTGCAGGGGAAAGAGACCCAGTACTTC
>NA|TRBV5-1|few|TRBJ2-2
CASSKITGDTGELFF
TGCGCCAGCAGCAAAATCACGGGTGACACCGGGGAGCTGTTTTTT
>TRBD1|TRBV5-1|many|TRBJ1-5
CASSLEGGGNQPQHF
TGCGCCAGCAGCTTGGAAGGGGGCGGCAATCAGCCCCAGCATTTT
>TRBD1|TRBV7-6|few|TRBJ2-1
CASSVQGSIVNEQFF
TGTGCCAGCAGCGTACAGGGGAGCATTGTGAATGAGCAGTTCTTC
>TRBD1|TRBV6-1|once|TRBJ1-1
CASREATGKMEPEAFF
TGTGCCAGCAGGGAAGCGACAGGGAAAATGGAACCTGAAGCTTTCTTT
>NA|TRBV7-2|few|TRBJ2-1
CASSSASSSYNEQFF
TGTGCCAGCAGCTCAGCGTCTAGCTCCTACAATGAGCAGTTCTTC
>NA|TRBV2|NA|TRBJ2-2
CASSQGRDTGELFF
TGTGCCAGCAGTCAGGGGAGGGACACCGGGGAGCTGTTTTTT
>NA|TRBV29-1|many|TRBJ2-7
CSGTQGSGEQYF
TGCAGCGGTACACAGGGTTCGGGTGAGCAGTACTTC
>NA|TRBV6-5|NA|TRBJ1-2
CASSYSPGDNGYTF
TGTGCCAGCAGTTATAGCCCCGGGGATAATGGCTACACCTTC